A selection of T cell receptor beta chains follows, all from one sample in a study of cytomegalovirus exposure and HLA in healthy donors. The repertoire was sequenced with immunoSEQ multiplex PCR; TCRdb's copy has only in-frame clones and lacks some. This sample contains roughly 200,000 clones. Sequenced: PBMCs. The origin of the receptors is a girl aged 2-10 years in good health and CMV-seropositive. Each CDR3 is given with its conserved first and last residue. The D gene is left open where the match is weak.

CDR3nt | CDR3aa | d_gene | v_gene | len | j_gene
TGTGCCAGTAGTATCTCGACAGGGGAGTTCACTGAAGCTTTCTTT | CASSISTGEFTEAFF | TRBD1 | TRBV19 | 15 | TRBJ1-1
TGTGCCAGCAGCTTATGGGGGACAGGTCATCAGCCCCAGCATTTT | CASSLWGTGHQPQHF | TRBD1 | TRBV7-8 | 15 | TRBJ1-5
TGCGCCAGCAGCCAAGTAGTACTAGCGGGAGCCTACAATGAGCAGTTCTTC | CASSQVVLAGAYNEQFF | TRBD2 | TRBV4-1 | 17 | TRBJ2-1
TGTGCCAGCACCCCCCTTCGGGGTTACAATGAGCAGTTCTTC | CASTPLRGYNEQFF | . | TRBV27 | 14 | TRBJ2-1
TGTGCCAGCAGCTACACCACTACCTACGAGCAGTACTTC | CASSYTTTYEQYF | . | TRBV7-9 | 13 | TRBJ2-7
TGTGCCAGTAGTATTGACAGGGGGAATTTCGGTGCTTTCTTT | CASSIDRGNFGAFF | TRBD1 | TRBV19 | 14 | TRBJ1-1
TGCGCCAGCAGTCAATCAAGAGACAGGGAGGCCTACGAGCAGTACTTC | CASSQSRDREAYEQYF | . | TRBV23-1 | 16 | TRBJ2-7
TGCGCCAGCAGCCTGGTTGGGACAGGGGGTTTCACAGATACGCAGTATTTT | CASSLVGTGGFTDTQYF | TRBD1 | TRBV5-1 | 17 | TRBJ2-3
TGTGCCAGCAGGTCGGGCGGGCTCCCCTACGAGCAGTACTTC | CASRSGGLPYEQYF | . | TRBV27 | 14 | TRBJ2-7
TGTGCCAGCGGGCGGGAGAGGGGAAACTACGAGCAGTACTTC | CASGRERGNYEQYF | TRBD2 | TRBV2 | 14 | TRBJ2-7
TGTGCCAGCAGTCCTCCCTTGGGGGGTCAGGAGACCCAGTACTTC | CASSPPLGGQETQYF | . | TRBV28 | 15 | TRBJ2-5
TGTGCCAGCAGCCTACAGGGGCCCAATCAGCCCCAGCATTTT | CASSLQGPNQPQHF | TRBD1 | TRBV7-8 | 14 | TRBJ1-5
TGCGCCAGCAGCTATAACAGGGATCTAACCTACGAGCAGTACTTC | CASSYNRDLTYEQYF | . | TRBV4-1 | 15 | TRBJ2-7
TGTGCCAGCAGTTTATGGCTCCGACTAGCGGGAGAAAGTTCTGGGGCCAACGTCCTGACTTTC | CASSLWLRLAGESSGANVLTF | TRBD2 | TRBV28 | 21 | TRBJ2-6
TGTGCCAGCAGCAGAGGGACCGGGACAGGGAACACCGGGGAGCTGTTTTTT | CASSRGTGTGNTGELFF | TRBD1 | TRBV5-5 | 17 | TRBJ2-2
TGTGCCAGCAGCGTAGTCGGGACAGGCTACACAGATACGCAGTATTTT | CASSVVGTGYTDTQYF | TRBD1 | TRBV9 | 16 | TRBJ2-3
TGTGCCAGCAGCCCGGACAGGCGTACAATAGGCCACACCTTC | CASSPDRRTIGHTF | TRBD1 | TRBV28 | 14 | TRBJ1-2
TGTGCCAGCAGCTTAGGACAGACTAGCACAGATACGCAGTATTTT | CASSLGQTSTDTQYF | . | TRBV7-3 | 15 | TRBJ2-3
TGTGCCAGTAGTATCCCGGGACAGGGTTTTATGAACACTGAAGCTTTCTTT | CASSIPGQGFMNTEAFF | TRBD1 | TRBV19 | 17 | TRBJ1-1
TGCGCCAGCAGCTCGGGGACAGGGAACTATGGCTACACCTTC | CASSSGTGNYGYTF | TRBD1 | TRBV5-1 | 14 | TRBJ1-2
TGTGCCAGCAGTCGGACAGGGCTCTATGGCTACACCTTC | CASSRTGLYGYTF | TRBD1 | TRBV28 | 13 | TRBJ1-2
TGTGCCAGCAGAAACGGAGACTATGGCTACACCTTC | CASRNGDYGYTF | . | TRBV28 | 12 | TRBJ1-2